These 15 T cell receptor beta chains originate from one sample sequenced in a study of T cell clones after liver transplantation. This table comes from immunoSEQ multiplex PCR, and its TCRdb copy is limited to in-frame clones, with some not included. The sample lists nearly 45,000 clones, 86% occurring once. The sequenced sample was CD4+ T cells from blood, obtained 24 months after liver transplant. Source of these receptors: a human patient who received a liver transplant. Some T cells may trace back to the graft donor.

The table lists this clone with a few counts. The chain combines TRBV29-1 with TRBJ2-7; D tentatively reads TRBD1 or TRBD2 (6 bases each). Germline loops: CDR1 SQVTM, CDR2 ANQGSEA. CDR3 length: 13 amino acids. Trimming shortened V by 7 bases and J by 3 bases, and 16 bases separated the two germline ends. The CDR3 loop is CSGGRGQGYEQYF. The CDR3, as DNA: TGCAGCGGGGGACGGGGGCAGGGCTACGAGCAGTACTTC.

The chain recombines TRBV21-1 with TRBJ2-7. TRBV21-1 is deemed a pseudogene. The length of the CDR3 is 16 residues. CDR3 bases: TGTGCCAGCAGCAAAGCGGGGGGCCCAGGGCCGTACGAGCAGTACTTC. Its protein is CASSKAGGPGPYEQYF.

The chain combines TRBV5-1 with TRBJ1-4; 11 positions match TRBD1. This CDR3 is built from 15 residues. The trim removed 5 bases at V and 7 bases at J, leaving 7 bases unmatched. In germline, CDR1 is SGHRS, CDR2 YFSETQ. CDR3 bases: TGCGCCAGCAGTCGGACAGGGGGCGATGGTGAAAAACTGTTTTTT. Protein sequence: CASSRTGGDGEKLFF.

The rearrangement joins TRBV5-6 to TRBJ2-7; 9 positions match TRBD2. The trim removed 1 base at V and 0 bases at J, leaving 5 bases unmatched. The CDR3 is 16 amino acids. Looked up from germline, CDR1 is SGHDT and CDR2 is YYEEEE. This chain's CDR3 is CASSLRSGGLSYEQYF. DNA for the CDR3: TGTGCCAGCAGCTTGAGAAGCGGGGGGCTCTCCTACGAGCAGTACTTC. The full variable domain, in which reference TRBV5-6 and TRBJ2-7 provide the parts outside the CDR3, is DAGVTQSPTHLIKTRGQQVTLRCSPKSGHDTVSWYQQALGQGPQFIFQYYEEEERQRGNFPDRFSGHQFPNYSSELNVNALLLGDSALYLCASSLRSGGLSYEQYFGPGTRLTVT.

V is TRBV28 and J is TRBJ1-5; possibly TRBD1 for D (6 bases). The germline V gene encodes CDR1 MDHEN and CDR2 SYDVKM. Trimming removed 5 bases from V and 5 bases from J, with 10 bases in between. There are 13 residues in the CDR3. CDR3 protein: CASSPRGHQPQHF. Written as DNA, the CDR3 is TGTGCCAGCAGTCCACGGGGGCATCAGCCCCAGCATTTT.

This clone was detected only a few times. This chain uses TRBV29-1 with TRBJ2-1; D uncertain. CDR1 is SQVTM, CDR2 ANQGSEA, per germline. V gave up 5 bases and J gave up 8 bases, with 16 bases separating them. The CDR3 sequence is 13 residues long. In DNA form, the CDR3 reads TGCAGCGTTAGGACGGTGGGGTCGGATGAGCAGTTCTTC. This translates into CSVRTVGSDEQFF.

The chain links TRBV29-1 to TRBJ1-5; TRBD1 might be the D (5 bases). V lost 7 bases to trimming and J lost 2 bases, with 12 bases between them. Germline assignment: CDR1 SQVTM and CDR2 ANQGSEA. CDR3 length: 13 residues. CDR3 sequence (DNA): TGCAGCGCGGGGGGACTCGGCAATCAGCCCCAGCATTTT. This encodes CSAGGLGNQPQHF.

This chain joins TRBV5-8 and TRBJ2-6; D unresolved. In germline, CDR1 is SGHTS, CDR2 YDEGEE. V was trimmed by 6 bases and J by 5 bases, leaving 18 bases between them. The CDR3 loop spans 16 amino acids. In nucleotides, the CDR3 is TGTGCCAGCAAAGGTGCCACACAAAGTCGGGCCAACGTCCTGACTTTC. Translation: CASKGATQSRANVLTF.

V gene TRBV7-2 combines with J gene TRBJ2-5, with D maybe TRBD2 (7 bases). Germline CDR1 SGHTA, CDR2 FQGNSA. The CDR3 sequence is 14 residues long. V was cut by 3 bases and J by 5 bases, with 13 bases left in between. CDR3 in amino acids: CASSLGGTTETQYF. The CDR3 nucleotides read TGTGCCAGCAGCTTGGGGGGGACAACCGAGACCCAGTACTTC.

This sequence joins TRBV28 and TRBJ1-2; no firm D call. CDR3 length: 15 amino acids. CDR1 MDHEN and CDR2 SYDVKM come from the germline V gene. Trimming removed 4 bases at V and 0 bases at J, with 12 bases between. CDR3 sequence (DNA): TGTGCCAGCAGTTCACTACTAAAGACTAACTATGGCTACACCTTC. This encodes CASSSLLKTNYGYTF.

The chain is built from TRBV7-2 and TRBJ2-2; possible D gene TRBD1, 5 bases. V lost 1 base, J lost 11 bases, and 17 bases lay in between. The CDR3 covers 15 residues. Per the germline V gene, CDR1 is SGHTA and CDR2 is FQGNSA. The CDR3 is CASSLDATVEVELFF. CDR3 DNA sequence: TGTGCCAGCAGCTTAGACGCGACAGTAGAGGTTGAGCTGTTTTTT.

The CDR3 coding sequence is TGCACCAGCAGCTATCAAATAGGGCCGGCCCACGAGCAGTACTTC. Amino acid sequence: CTSSYQIGPAHEQYF. The rearrangement links TRBV1 to TRBJ2-5. The J call is doubtful: the DNA matches TRBJ2-7 better. TRBV1 counts as a pseudogene. CDR3 length: 15 amino acids.

J is TRBJ2-7 and V is TRBV6-1; D gene unclear. The CDR3 is 11 residues long. CDR1 is MNHNS and CDR2 is SASEGT in the germline V gene. Trimming stripped 7 bases from V and 3 bases from J, with 7 bases between. CDR3 nucleotides: TGTGCCAGCACTGCCCTCTACGAGCAGTACTTC. As protein: CASTALYEQYF.

The chain links TRBV9 to TRBJ2-1, with TRBD2 matching over 14 bases. CDR1 is SGDLS and CDR2 is YYNGEE in the germline V gene. The V and J ends lost 3 bases and 7 bases, in that order; junction bases with no gene match: 3. CDR3 length equals 15 residues. The CDR3 sequence is CASSETSGRGNEQFF. The CDR3 DNA reads as TGTGCCAGCAGCGAGACTAGCGGGAGGGGGAATGAGCAGTTCTTC.

Remarks on this clone: Additional DNA sequences in this sample encode the identical CDR3. V usage is TRBV2 and J usage is TRBJ1-5; D may be TRBD1 (6 bases). Per the germline V gene, CDR1 is SNHLY and CDR2 is FYNNEI. The ends were cut back, 0 bases at V and 6 bases at J, with 12 bases in the middle. The CDR3 is 15 residues long. CDR3 sequence: CASSEALGGRQPQHF. The CDR3 bases are TGTGCCAGCAGTGAAGCGCTGGGGGGGCGTCAGCCCCAGCATTTT.